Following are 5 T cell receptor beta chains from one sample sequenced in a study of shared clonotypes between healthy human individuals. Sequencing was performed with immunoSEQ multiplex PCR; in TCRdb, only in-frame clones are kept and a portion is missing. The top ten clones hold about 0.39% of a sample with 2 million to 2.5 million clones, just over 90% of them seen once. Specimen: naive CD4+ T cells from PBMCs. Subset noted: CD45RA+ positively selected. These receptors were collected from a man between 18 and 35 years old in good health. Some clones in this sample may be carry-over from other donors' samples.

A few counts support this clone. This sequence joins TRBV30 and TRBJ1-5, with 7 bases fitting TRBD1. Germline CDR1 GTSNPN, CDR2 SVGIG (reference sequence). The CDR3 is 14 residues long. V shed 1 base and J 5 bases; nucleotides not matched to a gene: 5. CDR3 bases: TGTGCCTGGAGTGGAGGACAGGTACATCAGCCCCAGCATTTT. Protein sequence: CAWSGGQVHQPQHF.

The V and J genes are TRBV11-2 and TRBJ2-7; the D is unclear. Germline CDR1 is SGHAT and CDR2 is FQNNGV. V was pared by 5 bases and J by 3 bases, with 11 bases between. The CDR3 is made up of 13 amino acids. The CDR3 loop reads CASSLRPFYEQYF. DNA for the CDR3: TGTGCCAGCAGCCTCCGCCCATTCTACGAGCAGTACTTC.

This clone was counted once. Written as DNA, the CDR3 is TGTGCCAGCAAATCGAGCGGAACCTACGAGCAGTACTTC. It is translated as CASKSSGTYEQYF. V usage is TRBV6-1 and J usage is TRBJ2-7; possibly TRBD2 for D (5 bases). CDR1 and CDR2 from the germline V gene are MNHNS and SASEGT. CDR3 size: 13 residues. V lost 7 bases and J lost 2, with 12 bases in between.

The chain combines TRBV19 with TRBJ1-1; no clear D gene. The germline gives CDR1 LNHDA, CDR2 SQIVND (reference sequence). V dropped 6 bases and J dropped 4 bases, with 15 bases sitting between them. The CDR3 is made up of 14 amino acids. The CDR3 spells CASRPVTVSTEAFF. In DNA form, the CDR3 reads TGTGCCAGTAGGCCCGTAACGGTGAGCACTGAAGCTTTCTTT.

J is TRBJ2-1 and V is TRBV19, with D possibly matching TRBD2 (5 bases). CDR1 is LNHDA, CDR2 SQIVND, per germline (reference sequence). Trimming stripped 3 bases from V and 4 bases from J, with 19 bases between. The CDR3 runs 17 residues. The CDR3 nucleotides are TGTGCCAGTAGTATGGGGTCGAGGGTAGCCCTTTACAATGAGCAGTTCTTC. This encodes CASSMGSRVALYNEQFF.